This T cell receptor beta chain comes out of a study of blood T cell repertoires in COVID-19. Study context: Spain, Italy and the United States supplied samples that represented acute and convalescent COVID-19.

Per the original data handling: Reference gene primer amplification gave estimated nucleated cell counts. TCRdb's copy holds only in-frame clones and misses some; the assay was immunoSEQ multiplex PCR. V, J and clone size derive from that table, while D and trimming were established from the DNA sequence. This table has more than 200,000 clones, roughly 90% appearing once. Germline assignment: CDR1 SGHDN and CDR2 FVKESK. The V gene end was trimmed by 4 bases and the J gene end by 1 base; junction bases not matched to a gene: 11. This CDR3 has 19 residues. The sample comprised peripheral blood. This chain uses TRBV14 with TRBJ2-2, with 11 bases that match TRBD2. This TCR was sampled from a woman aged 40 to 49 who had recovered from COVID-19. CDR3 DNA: TGTGCCAGCAGCCCTCAGAGAAGAACTAGCGGGAGGAACACCGGGGAGCTGTTTTTT. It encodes CASSPQRRTSGRNTGELFF.